Listed below are T cell receptor beta chains from one sample, sequenced in a study of blood T cells in healthy people across ages. Each CDR3 protein gets one entry after TCRdb re-called the 5' RACE reads with MiXCR. The table records more than 650,000 distinct CDR3 sequences, more than 25% of them present only once. The data also belong to a second study, concerning T cells of mothers and their children.

The sample consisted of blood. The receptors come from a boy under 18 in good health. Both conserved end residues are part of each CDR3. The D gene is left open where the match is weak. Size values are once, few and many counts, or a class for expanded clones, and some rows have none.

D gene: TRBD1; J gene: TRBJ2-3; clone size: few; V gene: TRBV6-1; CDR3 length: 16; CDR3 protein: CASSRGTGLNADTQYF; CDR3 DNA: TGTGCCAGCAGTCGAGGGACAGGACTCAACGCAGATACGCAGTATTTT
D gene: -; J gene: TRBJ1-2; clone size: -; V gene: TRBV7-9; CDR3 length: 16; CDR3 protein: CASSSYTGTQRYGYTF; CDR3 DNA: TGTGCCAGCAGCTCCTATACCGGGACCCAACGATATGGCTACACCTTC
D gene: TRBD1; J gene: TRBJ2-6; clone size: -; V gene: TRBV20-1; CDR3 length: 16; CDR3 protein: CSASFGQVAGANVLTF; CDR3 DNA: TGCAGTGCTTCTTTCGGACAGGTGGCTGGGGCCAACGTCCTGACCTTC
D gene: -; J gene: TRBJ2-1; clone size: -; V gene: TRBV7-2; CDR3 length: 13; CDR3 protein: CASSLAGTGEQFF; CDR3 DNA: TGTGCCAGCAGCTTAGCGGGTACGGGTGAGCAGTTCTTC
D gene: -; J gene: TRBJ2-3; clone size: few; V gene: TRBV5-1; CDR3 length: 14; CDR3 protein: CASRWFRGADTQYF; CDR3 DNA: TGCGCCAGCAGGTGGTTTAGAGGGGCAGATACGCAGTATTTT
D gene: -; J gene: TRBJ2-1; clone size: few; V gene: TRBV6-1; CDR3 length: 17; CDR3 protein: CASSRGRRASSYNEQFF; CDR3 DNA: TGTGCCAGCAGTCGGGGCCGCCGGGCTAGCTCCTACAATGAGCAGTTCTTC
D gene: -; J gene: TRBJ1-4; clone size: once; V gene: TRBV7-9; CDR3 length: 17; CDR3 protein: CASSPSPGRATNGKLFF; CDR3 DNA: TGTGCCAGCAGCCCTTCACCGGGGCGTGCAACTAATGGAAAACTGTTTTTT
D gene: -; J gene: TRBJ1-2; clone size: few; V gene: TRBV30; CDR3 length: 13; CDR3 protein: CAWRRAGEDGYTF; CDR3 DNA: TGTGCCTGGAGGCGCGCAGGGGAGGATGGCTACACCTTC
D gene: -; J gene: TRBJ2-4; clone size: -; V gene: TRBV21-1; CDR3 length: 13; CDR3 protein: CANGLAGKNIQYF; CDR3 DNA: TGTGCCAATGGACTAGCGGGCAAAAACATTCAGTACTTC
D gene: -; J gene: TRBJ1-2; clone size: few; V gene: TRBV12-3/TRBV12-4; CDR3 length: 13; CDR3 protein: CASSPTVSGGYTF; CDR3 DNA: TGTGCCAGCAGTCCTACCGTATCAGGTGGCTACACCTTC
D gene: TRBD2; J gene: TRBJ2-3; clone size: few; V gene: TRBV11-2; CDR3 length: 16; CDR3 protein: CASRAGTSGAGGTQYF; CDR3 DNA: TGTGCCAGCAGGGCCGGGACTAGCGGGGCCGGGGGAACGCAGTATTTT
D gene: -; J gene: TRBJ2-5; clone size: -; V gene: TRBV30; CDR3 length: 19; CDR3 protein: CAWSHPYGGPGGIQETQYF; CDR3 DNA: TGTGCCTGGAGTCACCCTTACGGAGGGCCTGGAGGGATCCAAGAGACCCAGTACTTC
D gene: -; J gene: TRBJ2-7; clone size: -; V gene: TRBV3-1; CDR3 length: 13; CDR3 protein: CASSLFGQNEQYF; CDR3 DNA: TGTGCCAGCAGCCTCTTTGGGCAGAATGAGCAGTACTTC
D gene: -; J gene: TRBJ2-1; clone size: few; V gene: TRBV20-1; CDR3 length: 14; CDR3 protein: CSARTWAGTYEQFF; CDR3 DNA: TGCAGTGCTAGAACCTGGGCCGGGACTTATGAGCAGTTCTTC
D gene: TRBD2; J gene: TRBJ2-7; clone size: many; V gene: TRBV5-1; CDR3 length: 16; CDR3 protein: CASSSSSGGSSYEQYF; CDR3 DNA: TGCGCCAGCAGCTCTTCTAGCGGGGGATCCTCCTACGAGCAGTACTTC
D gene: -; J gene: TRBJ1-6; clone size: few; V gene: TRBV12-3/TRBV12-4; CDR3 length: 16; CDR3 protein: CASSLGSTTFGTPLHF; CDR3 DNA: TGTGCCAGCAGTTTAGGGTCGACAACGTTTGGTACACCCCTCCACTTT
D gene: -; J gene: TRBJ1-1; clone size: -; V gene: TRBV3-1; CDR3 length: 15; CDR3 protein: CASSQETGMNTEAFF; CDR3 DNA: TGTGCCAGCAGCCAAGAAACAGGGATGAACACTGAAGCTTTCTTT
D gene: -; J gene: TRBJ2-5; clone size: -; V gene: TRBV18; CDR3 length: 13; CDR3 protein: CASSPDITETQYF; CDR3 DNA: TGTGCCAGCTCACCGGATATTACCGAGACCCAGTACTTC
D gene: TRBD1; J gene: TRBJ1-1; clone size: few; V gene: TRBV5-1; CDR3 length: 14; CDR3 protein: CASSGGQARTEAFF; CDR3 DNA: TGCGCCAGCAGCGGGGGACAGGCCAGGACTGAAGCTTTCTTT
D gene: -; J gene: TRBJ2-5; clone size: -; V gene: TRBV5-1; CDR3 length: 13; CDR3 protein: CASNREAGETQYF; CDR3 DNA: TGCGCCAGCAACAGGGAGGCAGGGGAGACCCAGTACTTC
D gene: -; J gene: TRBJ2-5; clone size: many; V gene: TRBV11-2; CDR3 length: 14; CDR3 protein: CASSWWGAGETQYF; CDR3 DNA: TGTGCCAGCAGCTGGTGGGGGGCAGGAGAGACCCAGTACTTC
D gene: -; J gene: TRBJ2-1; clone size: -; V gene: TRBV12-3/TRBV12-4; CDR3 length: 15; CDR3 protein: CASSRTGHQNNEQFF; CDR3 DNA: TGTGCCAGCAGCAGAACAGGGCACCAAAACAATGAGCAGTTCTTC
D gene: -; J gene: TRBJ1-3; clone size: -; V gene: TRBV28; CDR3 length: 15; CDR3 protein: CASSSPDFAGNTIYF; CDR3 DNA: TGTGCCAGCAGTTCTCCGGACTTTGCGGGAAACACCATATATTTT
D gene: -; J gene: TRBJ2-5; clone size: few; V gene: TRBV12-3/TRBV12-4; CDR3 length: 14; CDR3 protein: CASSFLGGQETQYF; CDR3 DNA: TGTGCCAGCAGTTTCTTAGGGGGTCAAGAGACCCAGTACTTC
D gene: TRBD2; J gene: TRBJ2-1; clone size: -; V gene: TRBV20-1; CDR3 length: 17; CDR3 protein: CSARGGTSGRGNNEQFF; CDR3 DNA: TGCAGTGCTAGAGGGGGGACTAGCGGACGTGGTAACAATGAGCAGTTCTTC
D gene: TRBD1; J gene: TRBJ2-5; clone size: -; V gene: TRBV11-2; CDR3 length: 15; CDR3 protein: CAGSYSGQGGETQYF; CDR3 DNA: TGTGCCGGCAGCTACTCCGGACAGGGGGGAGAGACCCAGTACTTC
D gene: -; J gene: TRBJ1-2; clone size: -; V gene: TRBV27; CDR3 length: 15; CDR3 protein: CASSQGPTSNYGYTF; CDR3 DNA: TGTGCCAGCAGCCAGGGTCCCACCTCTAACTATGGCTACACCTTC
D gene: -; J gene: TRBJ2-1; clone size: few; V gene: TRBV9; CDR3 length: 15; CDR3 protein: CASSAGSALYNEQFF; CDR3 DNA: TGTGCCAGCAGCGCCGGATCGGCCCTCTACAATGAGCAGTTCTTC
D gene: -; J gene: TRBJ2-1; clone size: -; V gene: TRBV27; CDR3 length: 13; CDR3 protein: CASSRKSYNEQFF; CDR3 DNA: TGTGCCAGCAGTCGTAAGTCTTACAATGAGCAGTTCTTC
D gene: TRBD2; J gene: TRBJ2-1; clone size: -; V gene: TRBV6-6; CDR3 length: 15; CDR3 protein: CASSYTSGGLVEQFF; CDR3 DNA: TGTGCCAGCAGTTATACTAGCGGGGGCCTTGTGGAGCAGTTCTTC
D gene: TRBD2; J gene: TRBJ2-5; clone size: -; V gene: TRBV5-1; CDR3 length: 15; CDR3 protein: CASSLSSGREETQYF; CDR3 DNA: TGCGCCAGCAGCTTATCTAGCGGGAGGGAAGAGACCCAGTACTTC
D gene: TRBD1; J gene: TRBJ2-5; clone size: few; V gene: TRBV30; CDR3 length: 14; CDR3 protein: CAWNLGQGGETQYF; CDR3 DNA: TGTGCCTGGAACCTCGGACAGGGGGGGGAGACCCAGTACTTC
D gene: TRBD2; J gene: TRBJ2-3; clone size: many; V gene: TRBV20-1; CDR3 length: 17; CDR3 protein: CSAGANQAGGYPDTQYF; CDR3 DNA: TGCAGTGCTGGGGCCAATCAAGCGGGGGGGTACCCGGATACGCAGTATTTT
D gene: -; J gene: TRBJ2-2; clone size: few; V gene: TRBV20-1; CDR3 length: 14; CDR3 protein: CSARGVGGTGELFF; CDR3 DNA: TGCAGTGCTAGGGGTGTGGGGGGTACCGGGGAGCTGTTTTTT
D gene: -; J gene: TRBJ1-2; clone size: -; V gene: TRBV27; CDR3 length: 13; CDR3 protein: CASSFRGTHGYTF; CDR3 DNA: TGTGCCAGCAGTTTTAGGGGGACCCATGGCTACACCTTC
D gene: TRBD2; J gene: TRBJ2-5; clone size: -; V gene: TRBV28; CDR3 length: 14; CDR3 protein: CASSWQRGEETQYF; CDR3 DNA: TGTGCCAGCAGTTGGCAGCGGGGGGAAGAGACCCAGTACTTC
D gene: -; J gene: TRBJ2-3; clone size: -; V gene: TRBV6-5; CDR3 length: 11; CDR3 protein: CASTDRDTQYF; CDR3 DNA: TGTGCCAGCACCGACCGAGATACGCAGTATTTT
D gene: -; J gene: TRBJ2-1; clone size: -; V gene: TRBV2; CDR3 length: 19; CDR3 protein: CASSEGRGGWLLTYNEQFF; CDR3 DNA: TGTGCCAGCAGTGAAGGCCGAGGGGGGTGGCTACTTACTTACAATGAGCAGTTCTTC
D gene: TRBD1; J gene: TRBJ2-1; clone size: few; V gene: TRBV12-3/TRBV12-4; CDR3 length: 14; CDR3 protein: CASSSGQGTQYQFF; CDR3 DNA: TGTGCCAGCAGTTCGGGACAGGGGACCCAATATCAGTTCTTC
D gene: -; J gene: TRBJ1-3; clone size: -; V gene: TRBV9; CDR3 length: 13; CDR3 protein: CASSEGRRNTIYF; CDR3 DNA: TGTGCCAGCAGCGAAGGACGGAGAAACACCATATATTTT